Below, 8 T cell receptor beta chains from the same sample are listed, as sequenced in a study of blood T cells in healthy people across ages. The authors ran a second PCR of about 6 to 11 cycles using a sample-barcoded 5' primer and a J-beta primer mix. TCRdb reprocessed the 5' RACE reads via MiXCR and lists one record per CDR3 protein. The sample records around 780,000 distinct CDR3 sequences, about 56% being singletons. Sample: blood. Every receptor here comes from a man aged 35-49 years in good health.

This clonotype was found a few times. The CDR3 nucleotides are TGTGCCAGCAGCTTAAATCCTTTACAGACTAATGAAAAACTGTTTTTT. It codes for CASSLNPLQTNEKLFF. The chain links TRBV7-6 to TRBJ1-4; D gene uncertain. Germline V CDR1 and CDR2: SGHVS, FNYEAQ. V lost 2 bases to trimming and J lost 2 bases, with 12 bases between them. The CDR3 covers 16 residues.

This rearrangement joins TRBV7-2 to TRBJ2-7; possible D gene TRBD2, 5 bases. The CDR3 is 14 amino acids. Per germline, CDR1 SGHTA and CDR2 FQGNSA. V lost 5 bases to trimming and J lost 1 base, with 12 bases between them. The CDR3 sequence: CASSPSLGSYEQYF. The CDR3, as DNA: TGTGCCAGCAGCCCTTCACTAGGTTCCTACGAGCAGTACTTC.

V is TRBV5-1 and J is TRBJ2-7; 12 bases agree with TRBD2. The J call may not be correct, given that the DNA end is closer to TRBJ2-5. CDR1 SGHRS and CDR2 YFSETQ come from the germline V gene. This CDR3 has 15 amino acids. Written as DNA, the CDR3 is TGCGCCAGCAGCCATGGACTAGCGGGGTTAGAGACCCAGTACTTC. Its translation: CASSHGLAGLETQYF.

A few counts support this clonotype. The CDR3 coding sequence is TGCAGCGTTGGTAGCGGGAGTGCGGGAGAGACCCAGTACTTC. Protein product: CSVGSGSAGETQYF. The V gene is TRBV29-1, the J gene TRBJ2-5; 9 bases line up with TRBD2. The CDR3 runs 14 residues. Trimming at V came to 4 bases and at J to 4 bases, leaving 7 bases not matched to a gene. The germline V gene encodes CDR1 SQVTM and CDR2 ANQGSEA.

This rearrangement joins TRBV27 to TRBJ1-4; 7 nucleotides align to TRBD1. Unmatched junction bases numbered 6, after V lost 6 bases and J lost 5 bases. The CDR3 sequence is 14 residues long. The germline V gene encodes CDR1 MNHEY and CDR2 SMNVEV (reference sequence). CDR3 loop: CASRLQGRNEKLFF. The DNA for the CDR3 is TGTGCCAGCAGGCTACAGGGGAGGAATGAAAAACTGTTTTTT.

V is TRBV11-2 and J is TRBJ1-2, with 8 positions matching TRBD1. This CDR3 has 20 residues. Germline V CDR1 and CDR2: SGHAT, FQNNGV. Germline trimming cut 0 bases from V and 1 base from J; bases unmatched to any gene: 16. The CDR3, as DNA: TGTGCCAGCAGCTTAGATGGACCTCCGGACACAGGGGGGGATAACTATGGCTACACCTTC. This sequence encodes CASSLDGPPDTGGDNYGYTF.

The chain couples TRBV13 to TRBJ2-7; 11 bases map to TRBD2. This CDR3 comprises 13 residues. V was clipped by 8 bases and J by 6 bases; unmatched bases: 6. Germline CDR1 and CDR2: PRHDT and FYEKMQ (reference sequence). CDR3 coding DNA: TGTGCCAGCGGCGGGGGGACTAGCGGCGAGCAGTACTTC. This sequence encodes CASGGGTSGEQYF.

Of note for this clonotype: An end of the junction differs from the germline gene, which may be a read error. The V and J genes are TRBV5-1 and TRBJ1-5; a possible D gene is TRBD1 (6 bases). Germline V gene data show CDR1 as SGHRS and CDR2 as YFSETQ. This CDR3 is 15 amino acids long. In nucleotides, the CDR3 is TGCGCCAGCAGATTGGGCACAGGGAGAGGTCAGCCCCAGCATTTT. It translates to CASRLGTGRGQPQHF.